The T cell receptor beta chain under discussion was sequenced for a study of breast tumors, draining lymph nodes, adjacent tissues. The CDR3 runs 15 residues. CDR1 is LNHNV, CDR2 YYDKDF, per germline (reference sequence). Trimming took off 9 bases at V and 4 bases at J, with 19 bases between the two ends. This clonotype has at least ten counts. Its antigen is undetermined. Axillary draining lymph nodes of breast cancer patients supplied the node samples. Study-wide results and caveats: Tumors had less TCR diversity than lymph nodes, more than nontumor tissue. The lymph node origin of tumor T cells was framed as consistent with a hypothesis, not demonstrated. The data were judged consistent with most tumor T cells coming from lymph node and expanding in tumor.

TCRdb recomputed calls from the multiplex PCR reads with MiXCR, one row per CDR3 protein. The repertoire has around 140,000 distinct CDR3 sequences, around a third of them found once; the top ten carry about 2.5%. V is TRBV15 and J is TRBJ1-3; D ambiguous. Sequencing used axillary lymph node tissue. The TCR sequence derives from a female donor with breast cancer. Some clones in this sample may be carry-over from other donors' samples. CDR3 coding DNA: TGTGCCACGGGTGGAACGGTTAGCGGAGGAAACACCATATATTTT. Its translation is CATGGTVSGGNTIYF.